This TCR beta chain was sequenced in a study of blood T cell repertoires in COVID-19. In the study overall: Donors in the United States, Italy and Spain gave samples during acute or convalescent COVID-19. PBMCs, B-cell-depleted T cells, or T cells provided the cDNA or gDNA that made up the material.

In the source study's methods: Counts of nucleated cells, estimated from reference gene primer amplification, were obtained. Some clones are missing from TCRdb's copy, which holds only in-frame ones; the method was immunoSEQ multiplex PCR. V, J and clone size were drawn from that table, and D and trimming were deduced from the DNA. This sample has around 130,000 clones, with 75% to 85% found just once. CDR1 is SGHRS and CDR2 is YFSETQ in the germline V gene. The CDR3 runs 15 residues. Deletions cut 4 bases from V and 0 bases from J, with 10 bases between. Specimen: peripheral blood. This chain joins TRBV5-1 and TRBJ2-2; unclear D gene. The source of this sequence is a woman of 80 years or more with acute or convalescent COVID-19. This CDR3 reads CASSKSVTNTGELFF. The DNA of the CDR3 is TGCGCCAGCAGCAAGAGCGTTACGAACACCGGGGAGCTGTTTTTT.